Following are 12 T cell receptor beta chains from one sample sequenced in a study of blood T cell repertoires in COVID-19. This table comes from immunoSEQ multiplex PCR, and its TCRdb copy is limited to in-frame clones, with some not included. The sample has around 150,000 clones; almost 85% are singletons. The sample consisted of PBMCs or T cells enriched from blood (not recorded which). The receptors shown here come from a man between 45 and 60 years old who had recovered from COVID-19.

This clone was recorded a few times. V usage is TRBV7-9 and J usage is TRBJ1-4, with TRBD1 as a possible D gene (6 bases). V was shortened by 3 bases and J by 6 bases, with 17 bases between the two germline ends. The CDR3 consists of 16 residues. Germline V gene sequence: CDR1 SEHNR, CDR2 FQNEAQ (reference sequence). The CDR3 coding sequence is TGTGCCAGCAGCTTTGGTACCGGGACAAGATATGAAAAACTGTTTTTT. It codes for CASSFGTGTRYEKLFF.

This sequence joins TRBV5-1 and TRBJ1-6, with D unclear. Looked up from germline, CDR1 is SGHRS and CDR2 is YFSETQ. The CDR3 runs 15 residues. V lost 7 bases, J lost 4 bases, and 15 bases lay in between. CDR3 in amino acids: CASAPSSVYNSPLHF. Written as DNA, the CDR3 is TGCGCCAGCGCCCCGAGCTCCGTTTATAATTCACCCCTCCACTTT.

The chain carries TRBV18 and TRBJ2-1; 8 nucleotides match TRBD1. The CDR3 contains 15 residues. From germline, CDR1 is KGHSH and CDR2 LQKENI. The trim removed 6 bases at V and 6 bases at J, leaving 10 bases unmatched. The DNA for the CDR3 is TGTGCCAGCTCTCACGACAGGGGAAGGGGCAATGAGCAGTTCTTC. It codes for CASSHDRGRGNEQFF.

The genes are TRBV6-2 or TRBV6-3 and TRBJ1-5, with a tentative D call TRBD1 (5 bases). Looked up from germline, CDR1 is MNHEY and CDR2 is SVGEGT. The CDR3 contains 18 residues. V lost 3 bases and J lost 0, with 18 bases in between. The CDR3 here is CASSYQKGEFPSNQPQHF. CDR3 DNA: TGTGCCAGCAGTTATCAAAAAGGGGAATTCCCTAGCAATCAGCCCCAGCATTTT.

The rearrangement uses TRBV28 and TRBJ1-1; D gene uncertain. The CDR3 loop spans 15 amino acids. Trimming took off 1 base at V and 2 bases at J, with 11 bases between the two ends. The germline CDR1 and CDR2 sequences are MDHEN and SYDVKM. CDR3 DNA: TGTGCCAGCAGTTTATCGCCCCAGTTAAACACTGAAGCTTTCTTT. As protein: CASSLSPQLNTEAFF.

The chain uses TRBV7-8 and TRBJ2-1; 10 bases fit TRBD2. Germline V gene lookup returns CDR1 SGHVS and CDR2 FQNEAQ. Trimming removed 5 bases from V and 1 base from J; junction bases left unmatched: 2. The CDR3 loop spans 15 amino acids. The CDR3 nucleotides are TGTGCCAGCAGCCCTAGCGGGAGTTCCTACAATGAGCAGTTCTTC. Encoded protein: CASSPSGSSYNEQFF.

V is TRBV18 and J is TRBJ2-1; 7 bases match TRBD2. The CDR3 has 15 residues. Germline V gene lookup returns CDR1 KGHSH and CDR2 LQKENI. J lost 10 bases, V lost 7 bases, and 16 bases had no gene match. CDR3 loop: CASFRGRALPEEQFF. CDR3 nucleotides: TGTGCCAGCTTCCGCGGGAGAGCGCTCCCGGAGGAGCAGTTCTTC.

The gene calls are TRBV6-5 and TRBJ2-1; D is perhaps TRBD1 (6 bases). CDR1 and CDR2 from the germline V gene are MNHEY and SVGAGI. V was cut by 5 bases and J by 0 bases, with 8 bases left in between. The CDR3 spans 14 residues. CDR3 sequence: CASSLDSSYNEQFF. CDR3 nucleotides: TGTGCCAGCAGTCTGGACAGCTCCTACAATGAGCAGTTCTTC.

This chain uses TRBV24-1 with TRBJ2-2; 10 bases align to TRBD1. The germline V gene has CDR1 KGHDR and CDR2 SFDVKD. The CDR3 length is 15 residues. The V segment lost 3 bases and the J segment 4 bases; nucleotides outside the gene matches: 1. The CDR3: CATSDRDRGTGELFF. CDR3 in DNA: TGTGCCACCAGTGATCGGGACAGGGGCACCGGGGAGCTGTTTTTT.

This chain uses TRBV24-1 with TRBJ2-1; 12 nucleotides agree with TRBD2. CDR3 length: 16 residues. V shed 0 bases and J 7 bases; nucleotides not matched to a gene: 3. CDR1 KGHDR and CDR2 SFDVKD come from the germline V gene. The CDR3 sequence is CATSDLRTSGGNEQFF. As DNA, the CDR3 is TGTGCCACCAGTGATTTGCGAACTAGCGGGGGGAATGAGCAGTTCTTC.

This chain uses TRBV2 with TRBJ1-5; 7 positions agree with TRBD1. V shed 6 bases and J 2 bases; nucleotides not matched to a gene: 4. The CDR3 totals 14 residues. CDR1 and CDR2 (germline): SNHLY, FYNNEI. CDR3 amino acids: CASSVTGGNQPQHF. As DNA, the CDR3 is TGTGCCAGCAGCGTCACAGGGGGCAATCAGCCCCAGCATTTT.

As for this clone: One junction end does not reproduce the germline sequence, and a read error may be involved. The rearrangement joins TRBV7-7 to TRBJ2-7, with TRBD1 identical over 9 bases. CDR1 SSHAT and CDR2 FNYEAQ come from the germline V gene (reference sequence). The CDR3 length is 15 residues. CDR3 in amino acids: CASSPGQGSFYEQYF. In DNA form, the CDR3 reads TGTGCTAGCAGCCCCGGACAGGGGTCTTTCTACGAGCAGTACTTC.